The source of this T cell receptor (beta chain) is a study of T-cell reconstitution after alpha-beta-depleted transplantation in children. This clonotype was picked up many times. Construction of the TCRbeta library involved unique molecular identifiers. TCRdb reprocessed the PCR reads with MiXCR, giving one entry per CDR3 protein. The sample comprises 230,000 or so distinct CDR3 sequences, approximately 9.7% of which are singletons, and 5% to 6% rests with the top ten. The sample was PBMCs from the stem cell graft donor, taken from the stem cell graft. This receptor was taken from a human donor who donated a stem cell graft to a child with SCID.

For the CDR3, the DNA is TGTGCCAGCAGCTTGGTAGCGGGGCACCCCTCCTACAATGAGCAGTTCTTC. Translated: CASSLVAGHPSYNEQFF. The rearrangement joins TRBV5-5 to TRBJ2-1, with TRBD2 matching over 8 bases. Losses at the gene ends were 0 bases for V and 0 bases for J; bases not matched to a gene: 5. Germline V lookup: CDR1 SGHKS, CDR2 YYEKEE (reference sequence). CDR3 length equals 17 residues.